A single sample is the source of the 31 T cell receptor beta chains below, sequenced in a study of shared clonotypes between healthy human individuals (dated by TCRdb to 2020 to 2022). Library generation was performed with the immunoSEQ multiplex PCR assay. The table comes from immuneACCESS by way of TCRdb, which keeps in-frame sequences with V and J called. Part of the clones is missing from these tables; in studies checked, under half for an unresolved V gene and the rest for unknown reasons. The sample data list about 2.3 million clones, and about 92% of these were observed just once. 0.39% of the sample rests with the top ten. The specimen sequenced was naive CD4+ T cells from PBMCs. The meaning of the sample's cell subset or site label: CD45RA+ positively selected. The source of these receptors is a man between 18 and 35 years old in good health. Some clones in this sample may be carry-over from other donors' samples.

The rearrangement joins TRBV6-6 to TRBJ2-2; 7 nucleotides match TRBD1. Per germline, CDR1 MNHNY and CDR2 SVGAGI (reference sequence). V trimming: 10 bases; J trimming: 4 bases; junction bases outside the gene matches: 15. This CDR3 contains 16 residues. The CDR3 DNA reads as TGTGCCACCGCCAAAGACAGGGAAATGCTCACCGGGGAGCTGTTTTTT. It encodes CATAKDREMLTGELFF.

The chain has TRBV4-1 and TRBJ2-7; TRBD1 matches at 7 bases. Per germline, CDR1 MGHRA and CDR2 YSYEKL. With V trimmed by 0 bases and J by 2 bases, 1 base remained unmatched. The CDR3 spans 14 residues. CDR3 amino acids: CASSQEGQAYEQYF. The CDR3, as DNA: TGCGCCAGCAGCCAAGAAGGACAGGCCTACGAGCAGTACTTC.

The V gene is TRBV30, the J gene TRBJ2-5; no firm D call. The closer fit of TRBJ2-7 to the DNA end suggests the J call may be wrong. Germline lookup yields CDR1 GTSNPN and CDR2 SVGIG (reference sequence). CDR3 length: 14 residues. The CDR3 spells CAWSVSRINPEQYF. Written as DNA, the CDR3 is TGTGCCTGGAGTGTCTCCAGAATTAACCCCGAGCAGTACTTC.

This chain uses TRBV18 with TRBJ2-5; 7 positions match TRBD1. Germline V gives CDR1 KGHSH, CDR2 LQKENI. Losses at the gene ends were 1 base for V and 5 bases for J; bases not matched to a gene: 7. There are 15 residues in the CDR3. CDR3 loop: CASSPLRQGYETQYF. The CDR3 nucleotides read TGTGCCAGCTCACCACTGCGACAGGGCTACGAGACCCAGTACTTC.

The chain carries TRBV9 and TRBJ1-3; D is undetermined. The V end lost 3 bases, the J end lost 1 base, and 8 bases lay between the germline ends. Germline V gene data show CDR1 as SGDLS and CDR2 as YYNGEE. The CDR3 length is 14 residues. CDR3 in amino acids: CASSEVRSGNTIYF. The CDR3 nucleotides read TGTGCCAGCAGCGAGGTCCGGTCTGGAAACACCATATATTTT.

For the CDR3, the DNA is TGTGCCTGTACAAAAGCTTTTGTTTCTACCGGGGAGACCCAGTACTTC. This codes for CACTKAFVSTGETQYF. The chain recombines TRBV30 with TRBJ2-5; unclear D gene. Between the trimmed V and J ends, which lost 6 bases and 5 bases, there was a span of 25 bases. CDR3 length: 16 residues. The germline gives CDR1 GTSNPN, CDR2 SVGIG (reference sequence). Supplemented by reference TRBV30 and TRBJ2-5, the full variable domain reads SQTIHQWPATLVQPVGSPLSLECTVEGTSNPNLYWYRQAAGRGLQLLFYSVGIGQISSEVPQNLSASRPQDRQFILSSKKLLLSDSGFYLCACTKAFVSTGETQYFGPGTRLLVL.

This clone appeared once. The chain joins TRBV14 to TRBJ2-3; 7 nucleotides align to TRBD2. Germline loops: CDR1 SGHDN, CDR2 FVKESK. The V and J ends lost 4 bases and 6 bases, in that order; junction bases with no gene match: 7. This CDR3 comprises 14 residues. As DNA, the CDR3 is TGTGCCAGCAGCCGGGCGGGAGTGGCGGATACGCAGTATTTT. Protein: CASSRAGVADTQYF.

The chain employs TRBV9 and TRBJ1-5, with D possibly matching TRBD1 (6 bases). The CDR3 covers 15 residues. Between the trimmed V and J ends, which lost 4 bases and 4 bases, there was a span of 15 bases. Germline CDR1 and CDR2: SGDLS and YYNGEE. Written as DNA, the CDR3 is TGTGCCAGCAGCCCAACAGGGACCCTAAATCAGCCCCAGCATTTT. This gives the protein CASSPTGTLNQPQHF. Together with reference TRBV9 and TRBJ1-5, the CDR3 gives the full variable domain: DSGVTQTPKHLITATGQRVTLRCSPRSGDLSVYWYQQSLDQGLQFLIQYYNGEERAKGNILERFSAQQFPDLHSELNLSSLELGDSALYFCASSPTGTLNQPQHFGDGTRLSIL.

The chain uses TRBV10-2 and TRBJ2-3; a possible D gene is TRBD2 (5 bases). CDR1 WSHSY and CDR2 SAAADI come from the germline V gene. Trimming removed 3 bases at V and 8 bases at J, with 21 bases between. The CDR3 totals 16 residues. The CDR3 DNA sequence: TGCGCCAGCAGTGAAGGAGTGGCTAGCACCGCGACTACGCAGTATTTT. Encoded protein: CASSEGVASTATTQYF.

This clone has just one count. The DNA of the CDR3 is TGTGCCAGCTCCAAGGGCCTGCGATCGGATACGCAGTATTTT. Protein sequence: CASSKGLRSDTQYF. This rearrangement joins TRBV14 to TRBJ2-3; no clear D. CDR1 is SGHDN and CDR2 is FVKESK in the germline V gene. The CDR3 consists of 14 residues. Trimming cost V 8 bases and J 6 bases, with 18 bases left between them.

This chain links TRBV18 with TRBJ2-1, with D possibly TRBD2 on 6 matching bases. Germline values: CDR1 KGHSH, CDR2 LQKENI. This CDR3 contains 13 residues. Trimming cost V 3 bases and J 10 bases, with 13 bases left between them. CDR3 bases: TGTGCCAGCTCACCCTACGGAGGGTCCGAGCAGTTCTTC. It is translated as CASSPYGGSEQFF.

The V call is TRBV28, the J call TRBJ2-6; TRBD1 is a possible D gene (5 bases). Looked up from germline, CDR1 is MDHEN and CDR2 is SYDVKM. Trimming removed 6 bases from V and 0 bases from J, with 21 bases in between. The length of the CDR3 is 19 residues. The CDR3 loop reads CASSTYIGATGSGANVLTF. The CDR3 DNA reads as TGTGCCAGCAGCACTTACATTGGGGCCACTGGCTCTGGGGCCAACGTCCTGACTTTC.

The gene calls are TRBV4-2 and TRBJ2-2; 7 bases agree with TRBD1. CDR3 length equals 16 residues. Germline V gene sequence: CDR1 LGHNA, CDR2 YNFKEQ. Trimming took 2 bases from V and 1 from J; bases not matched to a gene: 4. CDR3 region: CASSQPRTGNTGELFF. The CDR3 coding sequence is TGTGCCAGCAGCCAACCCCGGACAGGGAACACCGGGGAGCTGTTTTTT.

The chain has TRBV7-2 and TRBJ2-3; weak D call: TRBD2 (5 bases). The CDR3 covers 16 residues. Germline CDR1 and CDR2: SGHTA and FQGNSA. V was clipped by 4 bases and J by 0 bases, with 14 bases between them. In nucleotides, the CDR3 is TGTGCCAGCAGCTCTGGACTGCGGGTTAGCACAGATACGCAGTATTTT. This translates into CASSSGLRVSTDTQYF.

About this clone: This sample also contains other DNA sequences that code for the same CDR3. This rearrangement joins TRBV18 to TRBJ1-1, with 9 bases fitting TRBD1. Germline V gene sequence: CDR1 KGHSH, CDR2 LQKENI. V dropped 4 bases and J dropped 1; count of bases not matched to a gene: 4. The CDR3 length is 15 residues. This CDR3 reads CASSLQGQGNTEAFF. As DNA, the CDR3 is TGTGCCAGCTCACTACAGGGACAGGGGAACACTGAAGCTTTCTTT.

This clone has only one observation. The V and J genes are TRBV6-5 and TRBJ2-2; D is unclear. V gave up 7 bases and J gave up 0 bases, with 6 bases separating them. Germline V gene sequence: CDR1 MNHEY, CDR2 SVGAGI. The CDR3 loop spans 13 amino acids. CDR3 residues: CASIGSNTGELFF. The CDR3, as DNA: TGTGCCAGCATCGGGTCGAACACCGGGGAGCTGTTTTTT.

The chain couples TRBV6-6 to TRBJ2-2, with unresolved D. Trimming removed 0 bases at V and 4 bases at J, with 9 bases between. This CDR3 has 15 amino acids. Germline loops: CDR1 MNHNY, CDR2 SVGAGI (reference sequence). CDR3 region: CASSYSPGRTGELFF. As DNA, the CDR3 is TGTGCCAGCAGTTACTCGCCCGGGCGCACCGGGGAGCTGTTTTTT.

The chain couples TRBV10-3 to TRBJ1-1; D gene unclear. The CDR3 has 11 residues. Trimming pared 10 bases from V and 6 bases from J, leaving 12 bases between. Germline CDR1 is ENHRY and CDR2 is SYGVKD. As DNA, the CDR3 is TGTGCCACCGGTACTAGAGCTGAAGCTTTCTTT. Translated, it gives CATGTRAEAFF.

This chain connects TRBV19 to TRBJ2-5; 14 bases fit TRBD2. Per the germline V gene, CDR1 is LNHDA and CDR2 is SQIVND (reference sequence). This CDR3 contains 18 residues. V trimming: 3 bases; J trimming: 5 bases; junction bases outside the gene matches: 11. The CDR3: CASSIRGLAGDGGETQYF. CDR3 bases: TGTGCCAGTAGTATTAGGGGACTAGCGGGAGATGGGGGCGAGACCCAGTACTTC.

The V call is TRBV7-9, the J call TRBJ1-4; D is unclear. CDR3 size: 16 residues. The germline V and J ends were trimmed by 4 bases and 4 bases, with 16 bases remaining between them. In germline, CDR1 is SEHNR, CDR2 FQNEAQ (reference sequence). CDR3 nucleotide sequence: TGTGCCAGCAGCTCAGCACCTGGCCAGAATAATGAAAAACTGTTTTTT. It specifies CASSSAPGQNNEKLFF.

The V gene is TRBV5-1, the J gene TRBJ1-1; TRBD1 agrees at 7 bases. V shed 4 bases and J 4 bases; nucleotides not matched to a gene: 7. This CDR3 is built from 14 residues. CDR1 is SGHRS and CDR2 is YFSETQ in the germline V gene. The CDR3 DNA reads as TGCGCCAGCAGCACCTGGGACAGTTCCACTGAAGCTTTCTTT. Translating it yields CASSTWDSSTEAFF. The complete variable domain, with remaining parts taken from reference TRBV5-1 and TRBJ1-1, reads KAGVTQTPRYLIKTRGQQVTLSCSPISGHRSVSWYQQTPGQGLQFLFEYFSETQRNKGNFPGRFSGRQFSNSRSEMNVSTLELGDSALYLCASSTWDSSTEAFFGQGTRLTVV.

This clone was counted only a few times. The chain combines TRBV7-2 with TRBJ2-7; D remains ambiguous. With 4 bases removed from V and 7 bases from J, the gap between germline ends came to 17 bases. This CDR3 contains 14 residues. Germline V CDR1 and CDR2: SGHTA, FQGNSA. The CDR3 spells CASSSPMGMREQYF. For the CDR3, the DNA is TGTGCCAGCAGCTCCCCCATGGGTATGAGAGAGCAGTACTTC.

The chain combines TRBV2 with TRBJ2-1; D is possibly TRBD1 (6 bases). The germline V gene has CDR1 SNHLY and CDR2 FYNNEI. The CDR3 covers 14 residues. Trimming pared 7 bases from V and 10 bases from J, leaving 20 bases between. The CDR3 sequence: CASNKMAGAEEQFF. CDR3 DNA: TGTGCCAGCAACAAAATGGCAGGGGCAGAAGAGCAGTTCTTC.

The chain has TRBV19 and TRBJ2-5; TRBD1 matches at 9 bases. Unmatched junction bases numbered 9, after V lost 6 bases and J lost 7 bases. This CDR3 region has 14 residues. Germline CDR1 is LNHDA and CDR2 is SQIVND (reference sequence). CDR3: CASSGTGSGGTQYF. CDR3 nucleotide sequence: TGTGCCAGTAGCGGGACAGGGAGTGGGGGGACCCAGTACTTC.

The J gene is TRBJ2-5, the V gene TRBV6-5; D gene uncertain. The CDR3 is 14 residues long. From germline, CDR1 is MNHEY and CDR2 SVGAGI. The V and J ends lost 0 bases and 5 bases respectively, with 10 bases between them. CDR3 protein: CASSYSRSTETQYF. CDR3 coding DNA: TGTGCCAGCAGTTACTCGAGGTCGACGGAGACCCAGTACTTC.

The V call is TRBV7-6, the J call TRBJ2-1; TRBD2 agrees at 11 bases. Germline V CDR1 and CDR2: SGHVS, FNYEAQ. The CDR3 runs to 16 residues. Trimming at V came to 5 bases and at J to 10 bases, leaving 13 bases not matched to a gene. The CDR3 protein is CASSPALAGGSGEQFF. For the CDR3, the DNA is TGTGCCAGCAGCCCCGCGTTAGCGGGAGGGAGCGGGGAGCAGTTCTTC.

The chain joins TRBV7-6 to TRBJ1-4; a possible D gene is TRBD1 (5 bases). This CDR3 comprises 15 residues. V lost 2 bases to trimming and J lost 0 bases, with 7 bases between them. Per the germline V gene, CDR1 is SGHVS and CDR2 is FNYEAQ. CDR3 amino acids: CASSLLGATNEKLFF. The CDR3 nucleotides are TGTGCCAGCAGCTTATTGGGGGCAACTAATGAAAAACTGTTTTTT.

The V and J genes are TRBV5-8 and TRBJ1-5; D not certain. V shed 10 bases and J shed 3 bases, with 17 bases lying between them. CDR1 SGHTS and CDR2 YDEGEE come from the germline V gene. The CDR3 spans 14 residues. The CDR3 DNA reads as TGTGCCGCAGGAAGAGGAGGGAACAATCAGCCCCAGCATTTT. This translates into CAAGRGGNNQPQHF.

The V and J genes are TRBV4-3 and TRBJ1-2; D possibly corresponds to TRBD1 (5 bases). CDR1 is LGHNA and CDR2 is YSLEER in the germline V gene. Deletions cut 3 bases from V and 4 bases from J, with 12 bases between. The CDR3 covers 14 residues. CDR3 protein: CASSHRDRGYGYTF. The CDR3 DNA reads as TGCGCCAGCAGCCACCGAGACAGAGGCTATGGCTACACCTTC.

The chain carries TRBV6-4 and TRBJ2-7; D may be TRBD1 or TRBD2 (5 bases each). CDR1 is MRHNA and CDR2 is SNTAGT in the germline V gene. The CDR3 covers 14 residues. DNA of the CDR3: TGTGTTAAGGATGGGGGAGAGTCCTCCTACGAGCAGTACTTC. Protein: CVKDGGESSYEQYF.

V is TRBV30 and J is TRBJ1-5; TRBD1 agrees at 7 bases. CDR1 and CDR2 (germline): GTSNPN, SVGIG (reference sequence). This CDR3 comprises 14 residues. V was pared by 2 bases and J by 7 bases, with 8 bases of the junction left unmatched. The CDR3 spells CAWSLQGVGQPQHF. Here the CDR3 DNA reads TGTGCCTGGAGTCTGCAGGGGGTTGGGCAGCCCCAGCATTTT.